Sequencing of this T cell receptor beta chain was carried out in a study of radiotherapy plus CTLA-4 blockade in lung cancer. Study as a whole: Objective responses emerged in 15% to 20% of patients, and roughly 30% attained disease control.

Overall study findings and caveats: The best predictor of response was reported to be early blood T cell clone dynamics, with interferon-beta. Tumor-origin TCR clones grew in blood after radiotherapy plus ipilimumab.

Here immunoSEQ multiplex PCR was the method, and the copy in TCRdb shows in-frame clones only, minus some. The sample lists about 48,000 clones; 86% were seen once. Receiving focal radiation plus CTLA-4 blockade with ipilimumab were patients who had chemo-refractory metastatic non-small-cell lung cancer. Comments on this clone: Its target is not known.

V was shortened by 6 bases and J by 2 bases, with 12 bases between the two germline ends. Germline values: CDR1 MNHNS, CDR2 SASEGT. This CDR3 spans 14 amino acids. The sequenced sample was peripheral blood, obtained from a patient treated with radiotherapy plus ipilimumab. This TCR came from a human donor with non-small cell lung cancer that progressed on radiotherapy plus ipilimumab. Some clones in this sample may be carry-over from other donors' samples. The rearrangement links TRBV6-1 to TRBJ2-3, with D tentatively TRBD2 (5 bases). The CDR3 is CASRDLLHTDTQYF. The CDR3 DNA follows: TGTGCCAGCAGGGACTTGTTACACACAGATACGCAGTATTTT.